The 20 T cell receptor beta chains reported below all come from one sample, sequenced in a study of T cells in Graves' hyperthyroidism and ophthalmopathy. Using RNA transcripts as the source, TCR beta CDR3 regions were amplified. The HTBI primer set served for first-round RT-PCR of the TCR CDR3. MiXCR, run by TCRdb on the multiplex PCR reads, gives a single entry per CDR3 protein. The table lists around 400,000 distinct CDR3 sequences, nearly 15% of them singletons. The sample consisted of blood. The receptors were sampled from a woman aged 55-70 years with Graves' ophthalmopathy.

The rearrangement uses TRBV7-9 and TRBJ1-4, with D tentatively TRBD1 (5 bases). The CDR3 is made up of 16 amino acids. The germline gives CDR1 SEHNR, CDR2 FQNEAQ (reference sequence). V was clipped by 3 bases and J by 0 bases, with 11 bases between them. The DNA of the CDR3 is TGTGCCAGCAGCTTTGGGGGGACGGCAACTAATGAAAAACTGTTTTTT. This gives the protein CASSFGGTATNEKLFF.

In its sample, this clonotype was seen many times. CDR3 nucleotide sequence: TGTGCCAGCAGTCGAGCGAACACCGGGGAGCTGTTTTTT. Its translation is CASSRANTGELFF. The chain combines TRBV6-1 with TRBJ2-2, with no clear D. The CDR3 has 13 residues. Between the trimmed V and J ends, which lost 5 bases and 0 bases, there was a span of 4 bases. Germline CDR1 MNHNS, CDR2 SASEGT.

The chain links TRBV19 to TRBJ2-1, with 13 positions matching TRBD2. This CDR3 is 17 amino acids long. With 4 bases clipped from V and 6 bases from J, the junction kept 9 bases outside the gene matches. Germline V gene sequence: CDR1 LNHDA, CDR2 SQIVND (reference sequence). The CDR3 loop reads CASSRPAGLAGANEQFF. CDR3 coding DNA: TGTGCCAGTAGTAGACCCGCAGGACTAGCGGGAGCCAATGAGCAGTTCTTC.

This clonotype has a handful of counts. This chain connects TRBV15 to TRBJ2-1; 13 bases are a match to TRBD2. The CDR3 has 16 residues. Germline V gene lookup returns CDR1 LNHNV and CDR2 YYDKDF (reference sequence). The J segment lost 9 bases and the V segment lost 5 bases, leaving 10 bases of the junction unmatched. The CDR3 nucleotides are TGTGCCACCAGCCTACTAGCGGGAGGGCCGCCAAGTGAGCAGTTCTTC. Its translation: CATSLLAGGPPSEQFF.

There are many counts of this clonotype. The chain couples TRBV20-1 to TRBJ2-1; TRBD2 matches 8 bases. The CDR3 length is 16 residues. V was pared by 2 bases and J by 4 bases, with 10 bases of the junction left unmatched. Germline V CDR1 and CDR2: DFQATT, SNEGSKA (reference sequence). CDR3: CSARNRGGVRYNEQFF. The CDR3 coding sequence is TGCAGTGCTAGAAATCGGGGGGGCGTGCGATACAATGAGCAGTTCTTC.

This clonotype was counted at least ten times. The V gene is TRBV6-1, the J gene TRBJ2-1; 8 nucleotides agree with TRBD2. Germline assignment: CDR1 MNHNS and CDR2 SASEGT. The junction had 6 bases not matched to a gene; V was cut back by 5 bases and J by 6 bases. The CDR3 is 14 amino acids. CDR3 protein: CASSSRTSTNEQFF. DNA of the CDR3: TGTGCCAGCAGTTCCAGGACTAGCACCAATGAGCAGTTCTTC.

This clonotype has at least ten counts. The chain carries TRBV28 and TRBJ2-5; D is perhaps TRBD1 (6 bases). Germline CDR1 is MDHEN and CDR2 is SYDVKM. This CDR3 spans 12 amino acids. The germline V and J ends were trimmed by 5 bases and 5 bases, with 9 bases remaining between them. CDR3 bases: TGTGCCAGCAGTCTGGGGGCGGAGACCCAGTACTTC. Amino acid sequence: CASSLGAETQYF.

This clonotype was observed a few times. This rearrangement joins TRBV5-6 to TRBJ1-5; unclear D gene. CDR3 length: 14 amino acids. Deletions cut 1 base from V and 6 bases from J, with 11 bases between. The germline gives CDR1 SGHDT, CDR2 YYEEEE. CDR3 sequence: CASSLNGPGQPQHF. DNA for the CDR3: TGTGCCAGCAGCTTGAACGGCCCGGGTCAGCCCCAGCATTTT.

This clonotype was counted at least ten times. The chain employs TRBV28 and TRBJ2-1, with D possibly being TRBD1 (6 bases). This CDR3 comprises 18 residues. Trimming cost V 3 bases and J 5 bases, with 23 bases left between them. Germline V gives CDR1 MDHEN, CDR2 SYDVKM. CDR3 DNA: TGTGCCAGCAGTTTTGAGACCCCAGGGGTAGCGAGAAACAATGAGCAGTTCTTC. This gives the protein CASSFETPGVARNNEQFF.

The sample holds many counts of this clonotype. The V gene is TRBV3-1, the J gene TRBJ1-4; D is perhaps TRBD1 (6 bases). The CDR3 is 14 amino acids. Germline V gene data show CDR1 as LGHDT and CDR2 as YNNKEL (reference sequence). Trimming removed 4 bases from V and 10 bases from J, with 16 bases in between. CDR3 loop: CASSPKGEIGKLFF. In DNA, the CDR3 is TGTGCCAGCAGCCCAAAGGGGGAAATCGGAAAACTGTTTTTT. Variable domain in full (rest from reference TRBV3-1 and TRBJ1-4): DTAVSQTPKYLVTQMGNDKSIKCEQNLGHDTMYWYKQDSKKFLKIMFSYNNKELIINETVPNRFSPKSPDKAHLNLHINSLELGDSAVYFCASSPKGEIGKLFFGSGTQLSVL.

With respect to this clonotype: A much larger clone sits a single nucleotide away, making a read error possible. This chain links TRBV28 with TRBJ1-4; D possibly corresponds to TRBD1 (5 bases). Germline CDR1 reads MDHEN; CDR2 reads SYDVKM. The CDR3 loop spans 12 amino acids. CDR3 in amino acids: CASSYVGERLFF. CDR3 sequence (DNA): TGTGCCAGCAGTTATGTGGGGGAAAGACTGTTTTTT.

Many counts were recorded for this clonotype. The V call is TRBV11-2, the J call TRBJ1-2; 7 bases line up with TRBD1. Losses at the gene ends were 7 bases for V and 4 bases for J; bases not matched to a gene: 12. The germline CDR1 and CDR2 sequences are SGHAT and FQNNGV. The CDR3 sequence is 15 residues long. In DNA form, the CDR3 reads TGTGCCAGCAAGCTACTACAGACAGGGCTCTATGGCTACACCTTC. Its protein is CASKLLQTGLYGYTF.

The chain has TRBV20-1 and TRBJ2-5; D possibly corresponds to TRBD2 (6 bases). V was trimmed by 5 bases and J by 4 bases, leaving 11 bases between them. The CDR3 is 12 residues long. Germline CDR1 is DFQATT and CDR2 is SNEGSKA (reference sequence). The CDR3 protein is CSAPGLRETQYF. For the CDR3, the DNA is TGCAGTGCTCCTGGACTACGAGAGACCCAGTACTTC.

This clonotype was counted between two and nine times. This sequence joins TRBV7-8 and TRBJ2-7; 12 nucleotides match TRBD1. The CDR3 is 15 amino acids. The germline gives CDR1 SGHVS, CDR2 FQNEAQ. Trimming at V came to 5 bases and at J to 9 bases, leaving 11 bases not matched to a gene. CDR3 in amino acids: CASSLPGQGANRQYF. CDR3 coding DNA: TGTGCCAGCAGCCTGCCGGGACAGGGGGCAAATCGGCAGTACTTC.

In its sample, this clonotype was seen many times. The chain recombines TRBV6-1 with TRBJ1-1; no clear D gene. The CDR3 has 14 residues. Per the germline V gene, CDR1 is MNHNS and CDR2 is SASEGT. Between the trimmed V and J ends, which lost 7 bases and 1 base, there was a span of 13 bases. CDR3 in amino acids: CASTRLQQNTEAFF. CDR3 coding DNA: TGTGCCAGCACCCGTTTACAGCAGAACACTGAAGCTTTCTTT.

In this sample, this clonotype turned up many times. The chain carries TRBV15 and TRBJ2-7; the match to TRBD1 covers 8 bases. The CDR3 spans 15 residues. Per the germline V gene, CDR1 is LNHNV and CDR2 is YYDKDF (reference sequence). Trimming removed 5 bases from V and 4 bases from J; junction bases left unmatched: 10. The CDR3 region is CATSPRGTGAYEQYF. The CDR3 DNA sequence: TGTGCCACCAGCCCTCGCGGGACAGGTGCTTACGAGCAGTACTTC.

This clonotype came up many times. V is TRBV12-3 or TRBV12-4 and J is TRBJ2-1, with D unresolved. V lost 8 bases, J lost 10 bases, and 21 bases lay in between. The CDR3 is made up of 14 amino acids. The CDR3 loop reads CASENRAHAGEQFF. The CDR3 bases are TGTGCCAGCGAGAACCGGGCCCACGCTGGCGAGCAGTTCTTC.

As regards this clonotype: A much larger clone lies a single base off, so this may be a read error. The chain recombines TRBV20-1 with TRBJ2-3; TRBD2 matches 13 bases. The CDR3 is 14 amino acids. V shed 6 bases and J 6 bases; nucleotides not matched to a gene: 6. Germline CDR1 DFQATT, CDR2 SNEGSKA (reference sequence). The CDR3 here is CSAPWTSGSDTQYF. The CDR3 nucleotides read TGCAGTGCCCCCTGGACTAGCGGGAGTGATACGCAGTATTTT.

The rearrangement joins TRBV9 to TRBJ2-5; 13 nucleotides line up with TRBD2. CDR1 SGDLS and CDR2 YYNGEE come from the germline V gene. V trimming: 2 bases; J trimming: 5 bases; junction bases outside the gene matches: 3. CDR3 length: 15 residues. The DNA of the CDR3 is TGTGCCAGCAGCGTTGGGACTAGCGGGATTGAGACCCAGTACTTC. This encodes CASSVGTSGIETQYF. Looking up the rest from reference TRBV9 and TRBJ2-5 gives the full variable domain: DSGVTQTPKHLITATGQRVTLRCSPRSGDLSVYWYQQSLDQGLQFLIQYYNGEERAKGNILERFSAQQFPDLHSELNLSSLELGDSALYFCASSVGTSGIETQYFGPGTRLLVL.

This clonotype has a count of ten or more. The rearrangement joins TRBV12-3 or TRBV12-4 to TRBJ1-2; D remains ambiguous. Trimming took off 5 bases at V and 8 bases at J, with 15 bases between the two ends. This CDR3 has 13 residues. In nucleotides, the CDR3 is TGTGCCAGCAGTCACCGACGGCTTGGCGGCTACACCTTC. Translating it yields CASSHRRLGGYTF.